The rows below give T cell receptor beta chains drawn from one sample of a study of regulatory T cells in long-lasting Graves disease. TCRdb analysed the multiplex PCR reads with MiXCR anew, one entry per CDR3 protein. The sample carries approximately 290,000 distinct CDR3 sequences, roughly a fifth recorded once. The input for sequencing was peripheral blood mononuclear cells (PBMCs), taken when the disease was refractory, from a patient treated with antithyroid drugs. These receptors all stem from a female donor with Graves disease. CDR3s include the opening cysteine and the closing phenylalanine or tryptophan. D genes are given only for firm matches. Rows may omit the clone size; those that give it use once, few, many or a size class.

CDR3	DNA	size	D	V	J
CAFSGQGTDTQYF	TGTGCGTTCTCGGGACAGGGGACAGATACGCAGTATTTT	few	TRBD1	TRBV29-1	TRBJ2-3
CASSLDGAGLNTGELFF	TGTGCCAGCAGTTTAGATGGAGCGGGACTGAACACCGGGGAGCTGTTTTTT	-	TRBD2	TRBV12-3/TRBV12-4	TRBJ2-2
CASSLSISYEQYF	TGTGCCAGCAGCTTAAGTATTTCCTACGAGCAGTACTTC	many	-	TRBV5-6	TRBJ2-7
CASSLMEAGMHNEQFF	TGTGCCAGCAGCTTAATGGAGGCAGGGATGCACAATGAGCAGTTCTTC	-	-	TRBV7-2	TRBJ2-1
CASSLDGTIAEAFF	TGTGCCAGCAGCTTAGACGGGACAATCGCTGAAGCTTTCTTT	-	-	TRBV11-2	TRBJ1-1
CATSRRVQETQYF	TGTGCCACCAGCAGAAGAGTCCAAGAGACCCAGTACTTC	once	-	TRBV15	TRBJ2-5
CASNAGEFLYEQYF	TGCGCCAGCAACGCAGGGGAATTCCTCTACGAGCAGTACTTC	-	-	TRBV4-3	TRBJ2-7
CASSLSSAAPGYTF	TGTGCCAGCAGCTTATCTAGTGCTGCCCCTGGCTACACCTTC	few	-	TRBV7-9	TRBJ1-2
CSVGGRNTGELFF	TGCAGCGTTGGGGGGAGGAACACCGGGGAGCTGTTTTTT	-	-	TRBV29-1	TRBJ2-2
CASSLTGEFTGELFF	TGCGCCAGCAGCCTGACAGGGGAATTCACCGGGGAGCTGTTTTTT	few	TRBD1	TRBV5-1	TRBJ2-2
CASSDDRGYEKLFF	TGTGCCAGCAGTGATGACAGGGGGTATGAAAAACTGTTTTTT	many	TRBD1	TRBV6-1	TRBJ1-4
CASSAPWGQGNEKLFF	TGTGCCAGCAGTGCCCCGTGGGGACAGGGAAATGAAAAACTGTTTTTT	-	TRBD1	TRBV6-1	TRBJ1-4
CASSQQGNTEAFF	TGTGCCAGCAGTCAACAGGGGAACACTGAAGCTTTCTTT	many	-	TRBV6-1	TRBJ1-1
CASSFSSGTGGGSYGYTF	TGTGCCAGCAGTTTTTCATCCGGGACAGGGGGCGGGAGCTATGGCTACACCTTC	many	TRBD1	TRBV27	TRBJ1-2
CSARVEGTGNGYTF	TGCAGTGCTAGGGTAGAGGGGACAGGGAATGGCTACACCTTC	-	TRBD1	TRBV20-1	TRBJ1-2
CASARVGYPSGNTIYF	TGTGCCAGCGCCCGAGTTGGGTACCCATCTGGAAACACCATATATTTT	-	-	TRBV11-2	TRBJ1-3
CASSSLQGAREKLFF	TGTGCCAGCAGTAGCTTACAGGGGGCCAGGGAAAAACTGTTTTTT	few	TRBD1	TRBV6-2/TRBV6-3	TRBJ1-4
CASSLTRSTDTQYF	TGTGCCAGCAGCCTGACCCGGTCCACAGATACGCAGTATTTT	-	-	TRBV11-2	TRBJ2-3
CASRWLSGQETQYF	TGTGCCAGCCGATGGTTGTCGGGTCAAGAGACCCAGTACTTC	many	-	TRBV2	TRBJ2-5
CASTPSGRAGELFF	TGTGCCAGCACCCCTAGCGGGAGGGCCGGGGAGCTGTTTTTT	many	TRBD2	TRBV12-3/TRBV12-4	TRBJ2-2
CASSFLNNGELFF	TGTGCCAGCAGCTTTCTCAACAACGGGGAGCTGTTTTTT	few	-	TRBV7-2	TRBJ2-2
CASTRGARETQYF	TGCGCCAGCACCCGGGGGGCTCGGGAGACCCAGTACTTC	many	-	TRBV10-2	TRBJ2-5
CASSPRDRGAGELFF	TGCGCCAGCAGCCCCCGGGACAGAGGGGCCGGGGAGCTGTTTTTT	-	TRBD1	TRBV4-1	TRBJ2-2
CASSLVGQNYEQYF	TGTGCCAGCAGCTTGGTAGGACAGAACTACGAGCAGTACTTC	-	-	TRBV5-5	TRBJ2-7
CASSSDPLQGGEQYF	TGTGCCAGCAGCTCAGATCCATTACAGGGAGGCGAGCAGTACTTC	-	-	TRBV7-9	TRBJ2-7
CASGQFLEQYF	TGTGCCAGCGGGCAGTTTCTTGAGCAGTACTTC	many	-	TRBV28	TRBJ2-7
CASSFGTGGLLNYGYTF	TGTGCCAGCAGCTTTGGGACAGGGGGCCTCCTTAACTATGGCTACACCTTC	many	TRBD1	TRBV7-2	TRBJ1-2
CASSESGGSYSYEQYF	TGCGCCAGCAGTGAGTCGGGGGGGTCCTACTCCTACGAGCAGTACTTC	many	TRBD2	TRBV10-2	TRBJ2-7
CASQPSTNEKLFF	TGTGCCAGCCAGCCCTCGACTAATGAAAAACTGTTTTTT	many	-	TRBV6-1	TRBJ1-4
CASSFFRDYALNEQFF	TGTGCCAGCAGTTTCTTCCGGGACTATGCCCTAAATGAGCAGTTCTTC	-	TRBD2	TRBV28	TRBJ2-1
CTSSLAGTNYEQYF	TGCACCAGCAGCTTGGCCGGGACCAACTACGAGCAGTACTTC	-	-	TRBV5-1	TRBJ2-7
CASSARQNPNTEAFF	TGTGCCAGCAGCGCTCGACAGAACCCGAACACTGAAGCTTTCTTT	many	-	TRBV2	TRBJ1-1
CASSLRLASGTYEQYF	TGTGCCAGCAGCCTACGACTGGCTAGCGGAACCTACGAGCAGTACTTC	-	TRBD2	TRBV7-2	TRBJ2-7
CASSTSGILETQYF	TGTGCCAGTAGTACTAGCGGGATATTAGAGACCCAGTACTTC	few	TRBD2	TRBV19	TRBJ2-5
CASSPTGYGEKLFF	TGTGCCAGCAGTCCGACAGGGTACGGAGAAAAACTGTTTTTT	many	TRBD1	TRBV2	TRBJ1-4